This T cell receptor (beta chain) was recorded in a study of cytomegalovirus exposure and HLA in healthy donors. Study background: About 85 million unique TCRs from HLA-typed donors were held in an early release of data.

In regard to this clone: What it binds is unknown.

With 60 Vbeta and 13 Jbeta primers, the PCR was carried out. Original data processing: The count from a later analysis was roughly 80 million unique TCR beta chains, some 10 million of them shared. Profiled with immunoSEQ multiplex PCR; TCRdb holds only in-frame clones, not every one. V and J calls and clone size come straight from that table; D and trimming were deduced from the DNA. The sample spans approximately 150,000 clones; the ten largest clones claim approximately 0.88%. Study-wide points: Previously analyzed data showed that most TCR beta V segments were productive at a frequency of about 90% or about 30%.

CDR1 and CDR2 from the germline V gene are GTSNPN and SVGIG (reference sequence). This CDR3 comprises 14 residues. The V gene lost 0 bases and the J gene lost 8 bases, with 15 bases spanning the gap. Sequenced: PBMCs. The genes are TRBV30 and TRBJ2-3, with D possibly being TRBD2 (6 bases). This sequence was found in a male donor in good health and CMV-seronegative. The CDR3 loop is CAWSVREWGVTQYF. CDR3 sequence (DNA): TGTGCCTGGAGTGTCCGGGAGTGGGGGGTTACGCAGTATTTT.